Described below is a single T cell receptor (beta chain) sequence and its context. These data are taken from a study of shared clonotypes between healthy human individuals. Germline values: CDR1 MNHNS, CDR2 SASEGT. The CDR3 sequence is 14 residues long. V was trimmed by 4 bases and J by 4 bases, leaving 14 bases between them. Some clones are missing from TCRdb's copy, which holds only in-frame ones; the method was immunoSEQ multiplex PCR. The top ten hold around 0.61% of the sample, which has more than 900,000 clones, roughly 74% seen once. The V and J genes are TRBV6-1 and TRBJ2-7; possible D gene TRBD1, 5 bases. The origin of this receptor is a man aged 18 to 29 in good health. Some clones in this sample may be carry-over from other donors' samples. The material sequenced was memory CD4+ T cells from PBMCs. Sample subset: CD45RA-negative fraction. The CDR3 protein is CASSGGLPEYEQYF. The CDR3 DNA reads as TGTGCCAGCAGTGGGGGCCTACCGGAGTACGAGCAGTACTTC.